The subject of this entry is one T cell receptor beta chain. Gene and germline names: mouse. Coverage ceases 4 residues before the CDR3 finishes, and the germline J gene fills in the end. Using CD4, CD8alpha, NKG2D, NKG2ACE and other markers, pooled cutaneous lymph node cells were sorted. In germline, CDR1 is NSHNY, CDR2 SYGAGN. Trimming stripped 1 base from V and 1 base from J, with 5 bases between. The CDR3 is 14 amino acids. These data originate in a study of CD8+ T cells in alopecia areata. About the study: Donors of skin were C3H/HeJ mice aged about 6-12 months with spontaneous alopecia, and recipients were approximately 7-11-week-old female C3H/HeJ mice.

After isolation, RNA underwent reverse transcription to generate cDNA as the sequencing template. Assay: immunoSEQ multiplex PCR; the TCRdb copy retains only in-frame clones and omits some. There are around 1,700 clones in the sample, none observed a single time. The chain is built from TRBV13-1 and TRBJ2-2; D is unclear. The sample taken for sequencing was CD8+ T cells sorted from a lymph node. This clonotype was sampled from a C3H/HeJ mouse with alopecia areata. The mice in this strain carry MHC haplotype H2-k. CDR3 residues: CASSDTENTGQLYF. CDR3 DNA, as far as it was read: TGTGCCAGCAGTGATACAGAAAACACCGGG.